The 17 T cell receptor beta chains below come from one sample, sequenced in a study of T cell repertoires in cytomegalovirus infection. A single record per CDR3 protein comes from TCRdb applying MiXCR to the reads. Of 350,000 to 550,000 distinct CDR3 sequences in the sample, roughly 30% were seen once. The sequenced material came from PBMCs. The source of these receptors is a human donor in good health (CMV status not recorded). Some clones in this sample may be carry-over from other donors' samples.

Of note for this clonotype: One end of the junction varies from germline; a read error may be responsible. The CDR3 sequence: CDSILAGVNTGELFF. The CDR3 DNA reads TGTGACAGCATCTTGGCGGGGGTGAACACCGGGGAGCTGTTTTTT. The chain uses TRBV11-2 and TRBJ2-2, with TRBD2 identical over 7 bases. Germline CDR1 is SGHAT and CDR2 is FQNNGV. The CDR3 has 15 residues.

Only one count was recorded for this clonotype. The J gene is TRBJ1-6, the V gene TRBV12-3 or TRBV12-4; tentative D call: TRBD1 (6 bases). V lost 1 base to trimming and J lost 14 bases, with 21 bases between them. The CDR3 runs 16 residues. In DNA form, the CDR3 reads TGTGCCAGCAGTTTAGTCGGGGGGGCCTATCATTCCACCCTCCACTTT. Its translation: CASSLVGGAYHSTLHF.

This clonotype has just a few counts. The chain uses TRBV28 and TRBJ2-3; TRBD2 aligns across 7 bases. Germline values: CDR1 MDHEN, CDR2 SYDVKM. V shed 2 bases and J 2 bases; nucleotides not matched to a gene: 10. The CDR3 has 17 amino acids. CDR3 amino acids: CASSLRAWGGDTDTQYF. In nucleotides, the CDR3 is TGTGCCAGCAGTTTACGGGCGTGGGGGGGGGACACAGATACGCAGTATTTT.

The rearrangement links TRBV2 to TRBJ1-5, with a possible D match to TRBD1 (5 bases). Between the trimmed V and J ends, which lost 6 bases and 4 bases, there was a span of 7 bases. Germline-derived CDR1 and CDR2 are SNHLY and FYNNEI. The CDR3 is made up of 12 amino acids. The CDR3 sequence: CASRTANQPQHF. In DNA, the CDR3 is TGTGCCAGCAGGACAGCTAATCAGCCCCAGCATTTT.

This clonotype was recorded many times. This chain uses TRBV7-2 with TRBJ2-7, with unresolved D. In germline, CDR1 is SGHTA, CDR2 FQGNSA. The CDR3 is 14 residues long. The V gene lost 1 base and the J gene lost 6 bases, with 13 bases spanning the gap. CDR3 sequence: CASSLEWADLEQYF. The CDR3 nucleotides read TGTGCCAGCAGCTTAGAATGGGCGGATCTCGAGCAGTACTTC.

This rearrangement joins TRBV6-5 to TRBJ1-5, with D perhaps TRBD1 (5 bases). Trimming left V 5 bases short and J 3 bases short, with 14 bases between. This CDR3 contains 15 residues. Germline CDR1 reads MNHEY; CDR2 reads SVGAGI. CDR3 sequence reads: CASSQQKGANQPQHF. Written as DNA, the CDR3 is TGTGCCAGCAGTCAGCAGAAAGGGGCCAATCAGCCCCAGCATTTT.

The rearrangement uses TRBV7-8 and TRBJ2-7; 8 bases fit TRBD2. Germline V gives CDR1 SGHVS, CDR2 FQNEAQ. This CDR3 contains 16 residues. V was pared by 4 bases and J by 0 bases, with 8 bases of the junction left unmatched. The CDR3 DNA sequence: TGTGCCAGCAGCTCCGACCGGGGGGGGAGCTCCTACGAGCAGTACTTC. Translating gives CASSSDRGGSSYEQYF.

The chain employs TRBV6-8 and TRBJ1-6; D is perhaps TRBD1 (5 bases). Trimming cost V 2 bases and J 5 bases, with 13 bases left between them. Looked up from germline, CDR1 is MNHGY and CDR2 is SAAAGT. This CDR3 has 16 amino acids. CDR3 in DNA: TGTGCCAGCAGTTACGCTTGGGACCGAAATAATTCACCCCTCCACTTT. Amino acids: CASSYAWDRNNSPLHF.

CDR3 in amino acids: CSAPRDNSYEQYF. The CDR3 coding sequence is TGCAGTGCCCCCCGGGACAACTCCTACGAGCAGTACTTC. The chain recombines TRBV20-1 with TRBJ2-7, with D possibly being TRBD1 (6 bases). Germline V gives CDR1 DFQATT, CDR2 SNEGSKA (reference sequence). V was shortened by 6 bases and J by 0 bases, with 12 bases between the two germline ends. CDR3 length: 13 residues.

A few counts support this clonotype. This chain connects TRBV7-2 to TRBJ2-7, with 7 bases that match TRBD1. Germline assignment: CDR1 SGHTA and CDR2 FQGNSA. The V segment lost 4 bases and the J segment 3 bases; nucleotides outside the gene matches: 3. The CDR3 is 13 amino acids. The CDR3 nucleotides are TGTGCCAGCAGCTGGGGACAGTTCTACGAGCAGTACTTC. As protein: CASSWGQFYEQYF.

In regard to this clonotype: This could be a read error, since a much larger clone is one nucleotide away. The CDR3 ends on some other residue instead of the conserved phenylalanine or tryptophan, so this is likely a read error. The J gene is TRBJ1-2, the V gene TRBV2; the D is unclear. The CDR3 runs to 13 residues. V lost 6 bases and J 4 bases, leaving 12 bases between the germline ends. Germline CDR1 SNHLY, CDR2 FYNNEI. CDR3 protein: CASSRTFIYGYTI. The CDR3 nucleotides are TGTGCCAGCAGCCGGACGTTCATCTATGGCTACACCATC.

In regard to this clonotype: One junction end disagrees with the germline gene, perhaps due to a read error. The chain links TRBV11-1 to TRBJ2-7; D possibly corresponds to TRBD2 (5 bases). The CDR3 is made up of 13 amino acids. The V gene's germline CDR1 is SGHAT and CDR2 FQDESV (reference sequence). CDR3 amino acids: CASILQGGYEQYF. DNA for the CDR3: TGTGCCAGCATCTTACAAGGCGGGTACGAGCAGTACTTC. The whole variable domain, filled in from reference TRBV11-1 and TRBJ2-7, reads EAEVAQSPRYKITEKSQAVAFWCDPISGHATLYWYRQILGQGPELLVQFQDESVVDDSQLPKDRFSAERLKGVDSTLKIQPAELGDSAMYLCASILQGGYEQYFGPGTRLTVT.

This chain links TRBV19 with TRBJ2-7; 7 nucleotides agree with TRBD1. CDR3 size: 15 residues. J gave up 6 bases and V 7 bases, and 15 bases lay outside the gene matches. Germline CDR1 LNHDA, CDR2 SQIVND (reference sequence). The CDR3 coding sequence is TGTGCCAGTAAACAGGGGTTTTCAGGATTTGGCGAGCAGTACTTC. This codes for CASKQGFSGFGEQYF.

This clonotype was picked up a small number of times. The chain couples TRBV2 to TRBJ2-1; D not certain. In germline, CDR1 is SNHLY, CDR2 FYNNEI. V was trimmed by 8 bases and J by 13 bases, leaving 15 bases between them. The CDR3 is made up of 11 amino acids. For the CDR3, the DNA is TGTGCCAGCGGAGTCCAGGTGGATCAGTTCTTC. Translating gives CASGVQVDQFF.

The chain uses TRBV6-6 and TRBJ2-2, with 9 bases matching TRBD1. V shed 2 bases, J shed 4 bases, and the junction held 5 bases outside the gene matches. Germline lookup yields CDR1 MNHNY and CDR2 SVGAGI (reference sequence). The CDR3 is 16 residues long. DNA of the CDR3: TGTGCCAGCAGTTACACGGGACAGGGACCCACCGGGGAGCTGTTTTTT. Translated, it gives CASSYTGQGPTGELFF.

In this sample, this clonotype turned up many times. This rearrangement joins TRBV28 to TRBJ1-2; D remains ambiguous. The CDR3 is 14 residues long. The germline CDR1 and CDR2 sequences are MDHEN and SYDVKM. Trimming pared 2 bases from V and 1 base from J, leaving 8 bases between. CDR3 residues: CASSLVANNYGYTF. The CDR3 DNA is TGTGCCAGCAGTTTAGTTGCGAATAACTATGGCTACACCTTC.

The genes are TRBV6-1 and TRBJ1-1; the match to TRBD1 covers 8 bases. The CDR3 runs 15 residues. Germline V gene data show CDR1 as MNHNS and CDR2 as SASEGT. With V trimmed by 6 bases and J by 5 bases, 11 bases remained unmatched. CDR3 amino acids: CASSPRTGTTTEAFF. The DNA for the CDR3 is TGTGCCAGCAGCCCCAGGACAGGGACAACGACTGAAGCTTTCTTT.